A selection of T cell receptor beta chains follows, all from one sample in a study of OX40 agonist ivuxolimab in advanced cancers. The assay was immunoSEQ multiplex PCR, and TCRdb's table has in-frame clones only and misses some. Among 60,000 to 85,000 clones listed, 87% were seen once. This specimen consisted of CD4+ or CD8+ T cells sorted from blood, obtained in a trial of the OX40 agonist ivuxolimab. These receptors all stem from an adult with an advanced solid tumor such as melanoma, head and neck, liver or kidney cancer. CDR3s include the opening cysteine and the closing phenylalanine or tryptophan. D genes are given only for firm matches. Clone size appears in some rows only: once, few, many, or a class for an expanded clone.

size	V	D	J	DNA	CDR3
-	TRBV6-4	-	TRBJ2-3	TGTGCCAGCAGCCAACTAGTAGGGAGCACAGATACGCAGTATTTT	CASSQLVGSTDTQYF
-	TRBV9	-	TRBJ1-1	TGTGCCAGCAGCGCTGGACAGAGGAACACTGAAGCTTTCTTT	CASSAGQRNTEAFF
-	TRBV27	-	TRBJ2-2	TGTGCCAGCAGCAGGACAGTAGCCGGGGAGCTGTTTTTT	CASSRTVAGELFF
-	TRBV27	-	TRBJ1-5	TGTGCCAGCAGTTTGGACAGAAGCAATCAGCCCCAGCATTTT	CASSLDRSNQPQHF
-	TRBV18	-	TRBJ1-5	TGTGCCAGCTCCGACACCGGCGATCAGCCCCAGCATTTT	CASSDTGDQPQHF
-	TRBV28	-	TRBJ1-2	TGTGCCAGCAGTTTAATGGGGGCCTTGGGCTACACCTTC	CASSLMGALGYTF
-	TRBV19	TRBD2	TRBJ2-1	TGTGCCAGTAGTATAGCTAGCGGGAGGGCCCAGGGTGAGCAGTTCTTC	CASSIASGRAQGEQFF
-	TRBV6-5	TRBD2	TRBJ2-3	TGTGCCAGCAGTTACTCTAGCGGGAGTACAGATACGCAGTATTTT	CASSYSSGSTDTQYF
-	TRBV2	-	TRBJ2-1	TGTGCCAGCAGTGGGGGATACAATGAGCAGTTCTTC	CASSGGYNEQFF
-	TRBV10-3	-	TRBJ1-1	TGTGCCATCAGTGTCCAGGGGAACACTGAAGCTTTCTTT	CAISVQGNTEAFF
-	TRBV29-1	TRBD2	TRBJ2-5	TGCAGCGTTAAAGGTCACGCGGGAGGGATGCTAGAGACCCAGTACTTC	CSVKGHAGGMLETQYF
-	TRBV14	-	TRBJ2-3	TGTGCCAGCAGCCAGATCGCAATAAATACGCAGTATTTT	CASSQIAINTQYF
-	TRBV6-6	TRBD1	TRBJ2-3	TGTGCCAGCAGTTTTGTGCTGGGACAGGGGTCAGATACGCAGTATTTT	CASSFVLGQGSDTQYF
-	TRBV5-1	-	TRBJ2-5	TGCGCCAGCGGGGAGCCGGGAAGGCAAGAGACCCAGTACTTC	CASGEPGRQETQYF
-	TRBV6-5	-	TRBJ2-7	TGTGCCAGCAGGGAAGGTTCAGGGAGCTACGAGCAGTACTTC	CASREGSGSYEQYF
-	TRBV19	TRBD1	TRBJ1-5	TGTGCCAGTAGTATGGGACAGTTGGGTCAGCCCCAGCATTTT	CASSMGQLGQPQHF
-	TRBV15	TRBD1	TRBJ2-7	TGTGCCACCAGCAGGGACAGGGTCATCGACGAGCAGTACTTC	CATSRDRVIDEQYF
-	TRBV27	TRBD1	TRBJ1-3	TGTGCCAGCAGCACAGGGGTCCCCTCTGGAAACACCATATATTTT	CASSTGVPSGNTIYF
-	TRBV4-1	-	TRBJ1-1	TGCGCCAGCAGCCAAGATAGAGGGGTGCTTGAAGCTTTCTTT	CASSQDRGVLEAFF
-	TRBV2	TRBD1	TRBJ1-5	TGTGCCAGCAGTGGACAGGGGATTAATCAGCCCCAGCATTTT	CASSGQGINQPQHF
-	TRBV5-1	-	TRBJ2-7	TGCGCCAGCAGCATCGAAGGACCACCCTACGAGCAGTACTTC	CASSIEGPPYEQYF
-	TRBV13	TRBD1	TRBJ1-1	TGTGCCAGCAGCACCGGGACAGTCAGAAGCACTGAAGCTTTCTTT	CASSTGTVRSTEAFF
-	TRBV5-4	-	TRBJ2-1	TGTGCCAGCAGCTTGGGTCCGGACAACTACAATGAGCAGTTCTTC	CASSLGPDNYNEQFF
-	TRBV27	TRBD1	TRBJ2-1	TGTGCCAGCAGTTTGGGACAGCCCTCCTACAATGAGCAGTTCTTC	CASSLGQPSYNEQFF
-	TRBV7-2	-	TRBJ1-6	TGTGCCAGCAGCTTAGAGGGGCTTAATTCACCCCTCCACTTT	CASSLEGLNSPLHF
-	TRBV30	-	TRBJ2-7	TGTGCCTGGAGTTTTTACGCGGGGGAGCAGTACTTC	CAWSFYAGEQYF
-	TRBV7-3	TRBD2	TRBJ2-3	TGTGCCAGCAGCAACGGACTAGCGGGGTCCACAGATACGCAGTATTTT	CASSNGLAGSTDTQYF
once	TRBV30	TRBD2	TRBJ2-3	TGTGCCTGGAGTGTAAGCCGAACTAGCGGGGGGGCAGATACGCAGTATTTT	CAWSVSRTSGGADTQYF
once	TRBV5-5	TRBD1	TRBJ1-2	TGTGCCAGCAGCTTCCGGGGGACAGGAGCAGACAACTATGGCTACACCTTC	CASSFRGTGADNYGYTF
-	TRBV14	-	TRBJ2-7	TGTGCCAGCAGCCAAGATCTCCTGAGGGTGGGGGAGCAGTACTTC	CASSQDLLRVGEQYF
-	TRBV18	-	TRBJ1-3	TGTGCCAGCTCACCGGGACGGCAAGCTGGAAACACCATATATTTT	CASSPGRQAGNTIYF
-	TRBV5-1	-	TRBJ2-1	TGCGCCAGCAGCCAGCAATATGTCAATGAGCAGTTCTTC	CASSQQYVNEQFF
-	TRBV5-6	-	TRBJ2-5	TGTGCCAGCAGCTCCCCGCCCAGGCGAGAGACCCAGTACTTC	CASSSPPRRETQYF
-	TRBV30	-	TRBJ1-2	TGTGCCCGAGACCTTCGCGGGGTTGGCTACACCTTC	CARDLRGVGYTF
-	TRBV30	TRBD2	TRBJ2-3	TGTGCCTGGAGGGAACTAGCGGGAAACACAGATACGCAGTATTTT	CAWRELAGNTDTQYF
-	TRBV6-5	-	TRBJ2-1	TGTGCCAGCCGAAGGGGGGGTCTGGATGAGCAGTTCTTC	CASRRGGLDEQFF
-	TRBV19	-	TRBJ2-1	TGTGCCAGTAGTATCCAGTTGGGGCGGAATGAGCAGTTCTTC	CASSIQLGRNEQFF
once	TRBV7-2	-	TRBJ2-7	TGTGCCAGCAGCTTATCCAGGGACTCCTACGAGCAGTACTTC	CASSLSRDSYEQYF
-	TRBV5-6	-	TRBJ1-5	TGTGCCAGCAGCTTGTCCTACCTTTTAGATCAGCCCCAGCATTTT	CASSLSYLLDQPQHF
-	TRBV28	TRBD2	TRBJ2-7	TGTGCCAGCAGTTTAGGGGGGCTAGCGGGAGCCCGCGAGCAGTACTTC	CASSLGGLAGAREQYF
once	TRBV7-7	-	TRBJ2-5	TGTGCCAGCAGCTTAGGAGGTATTGGGCAAGAGACCCAGTACTTC	CASSLGGIGQETQYF
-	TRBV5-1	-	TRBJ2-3	TGCGCCAGCAGCTTTGCGGGTAGCACAGATACGCAGTATTTT	CASSFAGSTDTQYF